These 14 T cell receptor beta chains were sequenced from one sample in a study of T cells in Graves' hyperthyroidism and ophthalmopathy. There were TCR beta CDR3 regions amplified from RNA transcripts. When the TCR CDR3 underwent first-round RT-PCR, the HTBI primer set was used. TCRdb analysed the multiplex PCR reads with MiXCR anew, one entry per CDR3 protein. Of 300,000 to 450,000 distinct CDR3 sequences in the sample, roughly 15% are singletons; the top ten hold roughly a fifth. Sequencing input: blood. Every receptor here comes from a woman under 40 with Graves' ophthalmopathy.

This clonotype occurred many times. This chain connects TRBV12-5 to TRBJ2-7; TRBD1 matches at 11 bases. The trim removed 6 bases at V and 5 bases at J, leaving 6 bases unmatched. This CDR3 region has 14 residues. Germline V gene lookup returns CDR1 LGHNT and CDR2 FRNRAP. CDR3 in amino acids: CASGYKGQGDEQYF. In nucleotides, the CDR3 is TGTGCTAGTGGGTATAAGGGACAGGGGGACGAGCAGTACTTC.

The V gene is TRBV5-5, the J gene TRBJ2-3; 14 bases match TRBD2. The junction had 9 bases not matched to a gene; V was cut back by 6 bases and J by 3 bases. This CDR3 contains 17 residues. Germline CDR1 reads SGHKS; CDR2 reads YYEKEE (reference sequence). The CDR3 here is CASNQPGLAGETDTQYF. In DNA form, the CDR3 reads TGTGCCAGCAACCAACCGGGACTAGCGGGGGAGACAGATACGCAGTATTTT.

V gene TRBV19 combines with J gene TRBJ1-1, with 7 bases lining up with TRBD1. Trimming took 2 bases from V and 2 from J; bases not matched to a gene: 5. Germline lookup yields CDR1 LNHDA and CDR2 SQIVND (reference sequence). This CDR3 has 15 residues. As DNA, the CDR3 is TGTGCCAGTAGTATAAGGGGACAGATAAACACTGAAGCTTTCTTT. Translating it yields CASSIRGQINTEAFF.

The sample holds many counts of this clonotype. The genes are TRBV9 and TRBJ1-2, with TRBD1 matching over 9 bases. Germline lookup yields CDR1 SGDLS and CDR2 YYNGEE. The CDR3 extends over 16 amino acids. V dropped 4 bases and J dropped 3; count of bases not matched to a gene: 10. Here the CDR3 DNA reads TGTGCCAGCAGCCCATTACCGGGACAGGGCCACTATGGCTACACCTTC. Translation gives CASSPLPGQGHYGYTF.

This rearrangement joins TRBV15 to TRBJ2-5; 11 nucleotides agree with TRBD1. Trimming removed 0 bases from V and 4 bases from J; junction bases left unmatched: 7. CDR3 length: 17 residues. From germline, CDR1 is LNHNV and CDR2 YYDKDF (reference sequence). CDR3 residues: CATSRDLWGQGVETQYF. The CDR3 bases are TGTGCCACCAGCAGAGATTTGTGGGGACAGGGGGTAGAGACCCAGTACTTC.

This clonotype was counted ten times or more. The chain recombines TRBV5-1 with TRBJ1-5, with D perhaps TRBD1 (6 bases). CDR1 and CDR2 (germline): SGHRS, YFSETQ. V gave up 1 base and J gave up 3 bases, with 11 bases separating them. The CDR3 has 15 residues. Here the CDR3 DNA reads TGCGCCAGCAGCTTGTACTCAGGGGACAATCAGCCCCAGCATTTT. Encoded protein: CASSLYSGDNQPQHF.

As regards this clonotype: This may arise from a read error, as a much more abundant clone is one base away. The V gene is TRBV6-1, the J gene TRBJ2-7; D is ambiguous. V gave up 6 bases and J gave up 2 bases, with 14 bases separating them. CDR1 is MNHNS and CDR2 is SASEGT in the germline V gene. The CDR3 has 14 amino acids. Written as DNA, the CDR3 is TGTGCCAGCAGCCAGTCCATCAGCACCTACGAGCAGTACTTC. Translated: CASSQSISTYEQYF.

This clonotype was detected ten times or more. The V call is TRBV7-8, the J call TRBJ1-1, with D perhaps matching TRBD1 (5 bases). The CDR3 is made up of 15 amino acids. Germline V gives CDR1 SGHVS, CDR2 FQNEAQ. The V end was cut by 5 bases, the J end by 8 bases, with 21 bases between. The CDR3 loop reads CASSAFRTGAREAFF. DNA of the CDR3: TGTGCCAGCAGCGCCTTCAGGACTGGGGCTAGGGAAGCTTTCTTT.

This clonotype was seen ten or more times. The V call is TRBV6-1, the J call TRBJ2-1; TRBD2 matches 16 bases. The CDR3 totals 18 residues. Germline loops: CDR1 MNHNS, CDR2 SASEGT. The V gene end was trimmed by 5 bases and the J gene end by 3 bases; junction bases not matched to a gene: 7. CDR3 coding DNA: TGTGCCAGCAGTCCCGGGACTAGCGGGGGGGCCTTCTACAATGAGCAGTTCTTC. It yields the protein CASSPGTSGGAFYNEQFF.

This clonotype was counted many times. The chain employs TRBV7-2 and TRBJ2-7, with D possibly being TRBD2 (6 bases). The germline V gene encodes CDR1 SGHTA and CDR2 FQGNSA. The CDR3 is made up of 15 amino acids. V lost 2 bases, J lost 0 bases, and 11 bases lay in between. Here the CDR3 DNA reads TGTGCCAGCAGCTTATTCCGGGGGTCCTCCTACGAGCAGTACTTC. This encodes CASSLFRGSSYEQYF. The variable domain in full, with the rest retrieved from reference TRBV7-2 and TRBJ2-7, is GAGVSQSPSNKVTEKGKDVELRCDPISGHTALYWYRQSLGQGLEFLIYFQGNSAPDKSGLPSDRFSAERTGGSVSTLTIQRTQQEDSAVYLCASSLFRGSSYEQYFGPGTRLTVT.

This clonotype was found many times. The rearrangement joins TRBV28 to TRBJ2-7; 13 nucleotides line up with TRBD2. The germline gives CDR1 MDHEN, CDR2 SYDVKM. The CDR3 sequence is 15 residues long. The V segment lost 5 bases and the J segment 6 bases; nucleotides outside the gene matches: 7. The CDR3 sequence is CASSLRGLAGSEQYF. Here the CDR3 DNA reads TGTGCCAGCAGTCTTCGGGGACTAGCGGGGTCCGAGCAGTACTTC. Full variable domain (remainder filled in from reference TRBV28 and TRBJ2-7): DVKVTQSSRYLVKRTGEKVFLECVQDMDHENMFWYRQDPGLGLRLIYFSYDVKMKEKGDIPEGYSVSREKKERFSLILESASTNQTSMYLCASSLRGLAGSEQYFGPGTRLTVT.

This clonotype has at least ten counts. V gene TRBV18 combines with J gene TRBJ1-2; 12 bases are a match to TRBD1. Per the germline V gene, CDR1 is KGHSH and CDR2 is LQKENI. V lost 4 bases to trimming and J lost 0 bases; unmatched junction nucleotides: 12. The CDR3 is 19 amino acids. The CDR3 reads CASSRAGPGTGGSNYGYTF. CDR3 in DNA: TGTGCCAGCTCACGAGCCGGCCCCGGGACAGGGGGCTCTAACTATGGCTACACCTTC.

This clonotype came up many times. V and J are TRBV3-1 and TRBJ1-2; 7 bases line up with TRBD1. The CDR3 sequence is 16 residues long. After removal of 4 bases from V and 4 bases from J, the junction contained 12 bases not matched to a gene. CDR1 and CDR2 from the germline V gene are LGHDT and YNNKEL (reference sequence). CDR3 sequence: CASSPNRRQGGYGYTF. Written as DNA, the CDR3 is TGTGCCAGCAGCCCCAACCGCAGACAGGGCGGCTATGGCTACACCTTC.

This clonotype was picked up many times. J is TRBJ2-2 and V is TRBV24-1; 9 bases map to TRBD2. Per germline, CDR1 KGHDR and CDR2 SFDVKD. Unmatched junction bases numbered 8, after V lost 7 bases and J lost 6 bases. The CDR3 consists of 15 residues. CDR3 sequence reads: CATRRGGLTPGELFF. The CDR3, as DNA: TGTGCCACCAGGCGGGGGGGTCTGACACCCGGGGAGCTGTTTTTT.